The 21 T cell receptor beta chains below were found in one sample sequenced in a study of identical twins. Each CDR3 protein gets one entry after TCRdb re-called the 5' RACE reads with MiXCR. The sample contains 700,000 to 950,000 distinct CDR3 sequences, 9% to 15% of which appear only once. This sample was shared with a second study, whose subject was yellow fever vaccine responses in identical twins.

The sample taken for sequencing was PBMCs. The receptor source for this set is a woman aged 18 to 35 in good health.

This clonotype was counted between two and nine times. The genes are TRBV20-1 and TRBJ2-2, with 10 bases lining up with TRBD2. The V and J ends lost 3 bases and 7 bases, in that order; junction bases with no gene match: 11. Germline V gene lookup returns CDR1 DFQATT and CDR2 SNEGSKA (reference sequence). There are 16 residues in the CDR3. The CDR3, as DNA: TGCAGTGCTAGGGATCGTACTAGCGGGAACGGCGGGGAGCTGTTTTTT. This sequence encodes CSARDRTSGNGGELFF.

This clonotype has a count of ten or more. The rearrangement joins TRBV5-1 to TRBJ2-1; D call uncertain. The CDR3 spans 16 residues. CDR1 and CDR2 from the germline V gene are SGHRS and YFSETQ. Trimming took 2 bases from V and 1 from J, leaving 13 bases between them. The CDR3 loop is CASSLTSGPSYNEQFF. The CDR3 nucleotides are TGCGCCAGCAGCTTAACTTCAGGTCCATCCTACAATGAGCAGTTCTTC.

This clonotype occurred a few times. This chain links TRBV21-1 with TRBJ2-3; the table's TRBD2 call for D was not verified on the DNA. TRBV21-1 is deemed a pseudogene. The length of the CDR3 is 20 residues. The CDR3 DNA follows: TGTGCCAGCAGCAAAGACGGAATGGTGTTACCCGCTCCCTCACCAGATACGCAGTATTTT. Amino acids: CASSKDGMVLPAPSPDTQYF.

J is TRBJ2-1 and V is TRBV15; a weak D match, TRBD2 (6 bases). V was pared by 3 bases and J by 4 bases, with 16 bases between. In germline, CDR1 is LNHNV, CDR2 YYDKDF (reference sequence). The CDR3 length is 16 residues. The CDR3 DNA is TGTGCCACCAGCAGGCCCGGGGGTAAAGCGTACAATGAGCAGTTCTTC. Translated, it gives CATSRPGGKAYNEQFF.

The sample holds a few counts of this clonotype. The chain's CDR3 is CASNPGQGAADTQYF. For the CDR3, the DNA is TGTGCCAGCAATCCCGGACAGGGGGCGGCGGATACGCAGTATTTT. The chain is built from TRBV28 and TRBJ2-3; 11 bases fit TRBD1. Looked up from germline, CDR1 is MDHEN and CDR2 is SYDVKM. The V gene end was trimmed by 7 bases and the J gene end by 6 bases; junction bases not matched to a gene: 9. The CDR3 consists of 15 residues. Variable domain in full (rest from reference TRBV28 and TRBJ2-3): DVKVTQSSRYLVKRTGEKVFLECVQDMDHENMFWYRQDPGLGLRLIYFSYDVKMKEKGDIPEGYSVSREKKERFSLILESASTNQTSMYLCASNPGQGAADTQYFGPGTRLTVL.

The J gene is TRBJ2-3, the V gene TRBV6-2 or TRBV6-3, with 16 nucleotides matching TRBD2. The V gene end was trimmed by 6 bases and the J gene end by 8 bases; junction bases not matched to a gene: 8. CDR1 and CDR2 from the germline V gene are MNHEY and SVGEGT. This CDR3 comprises 16 residues. The CDR3 protein is CASSRVGTSGRGTQYF. In DNA, the CDR3 is TGTGCCAGCAGCAGAGTTGGGACTAGCGGGAGGGGTACGCAGTATTTT.

This clonotype has more than one count but fewer than ten. The chain combines TRBV11-2 with TRBJ2-3; possible D gene TRBD1, 6 bases. The germline V gene has CDR1 SGHAT and CDR2 FQNNGV. CDR3 length equals 14 residues. Trimming left V 4 bases short and J 7 bases short, with 15 bases between. This chain's CDR3 is CASSSAGGRNTQYF. CDR3 coding DNA: TGTGCCAGCAGCTCGGCTGGGGGCCGGAATACGCAGTATTTT.

This clonotype was detected ten times or more. J is TRBJ2-3 and V is TRBV7-9, with no clear D. Germline V gene lookup returns CDR1 SEHNR and CDR2 FQNEAQ (reference sequence). This CDR3 has 11 amino acids. V dropped 5 bases and J dropped 5 bases, with 5 bases sitting between them. CDR3 region: CASSPLDTQYF. The DNA for the CDR3 is TGTGCCAGCAGCCCGTTAGATACGCAGTATTTT.

This clonotype was found many times. The rearrangement uses TRBV3-1 and TRBJ2-1; 7 nucleotides line up with TRBD1. The germline V gene has CDR1 LGHDT and CDR2 YNNKEL (reference sequence). This CDR3 is 13 amino acids long. V trimming: 5 bases; J trimming: 8 bases; junction bases outside the gene matches: 6. The CDR3 region has the DNA TGTGCCAGCAGCTTGACAGGGTGGGATGAGCAGTTCTTC. This translates into CASSLTGWDEQFF.

At least ten counts were recorded for this clonotype. The V call is TRBV5-1, the J call TRBJ2-4, with 10 bases aligning to TRBD1. The junction had 8 bases not matched to a gene; V was cut back by 3 bases and J by 8 bases. Per the germline V gene, CDR1 is SGHRS and CDR2 is YFSETQ. The CDR3 is made up of 15 amino acids. In nucleotides, the CDR3 is TGCGCCAGCAGCTCGACGACAGGGGGCGTGGACATTCAGTACTTC. This translates into CASSSTTGGVDIQYF.

Only a few counts were recorded for this clonotype. The chain joins TRBV27 to TRBJ2-5, with 8 bases identical to TRBD1. Germline V gene lookup returns CDR1 MNHEY and CDR2 SMNVEV (reference sequence). The CDR3 extends over 15 amino acids. The ends lost 4 bases at V and 4 bases at J; junction bases unmatched: 8. The CDR3 sequence: CASSSLGTGGETQYF. The CDR3, as DNA: TGTGCCAGCAGTTCATTGGGGACAGGAGGAGAGACCCAGTACTTC.

This clonotype has ten or more counts. The junction shows a germline mismatch at one end, possibly a read error. This chain links TRBV5-1 with TRBJ2-1; D call uncertain. The CDR3 is 13 amino acids. CDR1 SGHRS and CDR2 YFSETQ come from the germline V gene. CDR3 bases: TGTGCCAGCAGCTTGGGTTGGGGTAATGAGCAGTTCTTC. It encodes CASSLGWGNEQFF.

The gene calls are TRBV5-6 and TRBJ2-2, with D hard to call. This CDR3 is 14 amino acids long. From germline, CDR1 is SGHDT and CDR2 YYEEEE. The ends were cut back, 6 bases at V and 0 bases at J, with 9 bases in the middle. The CDR3 DNA is TGTGCCAGCATCCCCTTTCCGAACACCGGGGAGCTGTTTTTT. It encodes CASIPFPNTGELFF. Based on the CDR3 plus reference TRBV5-6 and TRBJ2-2, the full variable domain is DAGVTQSPTHLIKTRGQQVTLRCSPKSGHDTVSWYQQALGQGPQFIFQYYEEEERQRGNFPDRFSGHQFPNYSSELNVNALLLGDSALYLCASIPFPNTGELFFGEGSRLTVL.

There are a few counts of this clonotype. The rearrangement links TRBV20-1 to TRBJ2-1; D gene uncertain. CDR1 and CDR2 (germline): DFQATT, SNEGSKA (reference sequence). The germline V and J ends were trimmed by 0 bases and 8 bases, with 11 bases remaining between them. There are 13 residues in the CDR3. CDR3 in amino acids: CSAREGSYDEQFF. DNA for the CDR3: TGCAGTGCTAGAGAAGGTAGTTACGATGAGCAGTTCTTC.

Ten or more counts support this clonotype. V is TRBV12-3 or TRBV12-4 and J is TRBJ2-2; D unresolved. CDR3 length: 12 residues. With 10 bases removed from V and 5 bases from J, the gap between germline ends came to 11 bases. The CDR3 DNA sequence: TGTGCCACCTGTCTAAGAACCGGGGAGCTGTTTTTT. This encodes CATCLRTGELFF.

In its sample, this clonotype was seen many times. This sequence joins TRBV12-3 or TRBV12-4 and TRBJ2-3, with D possibly matching TRBD2 (5 bases). V was cut by 5 bases and J by 5 bases, with 20 bases left in between. This CDR3 region has 16 residues. CDR3 sequence: CASSPTSLNRGDTQYF. The CDR3 DNA reads as TGTGCCAGCAGTCCAACGTCCCTGAACCGGGGAGATACGCAGTATTTT.

This clonotype was found a few times. The chain couples TRBV6-1 to TRBJ2-3; TRBD1 matches at 10 bases. The CDR3 runs to 17 residues. With V trimmed by 2 bases and J by 3 bases, 8 bases remained unmatched. Germline CDR1 MNHNS, CDR2 SASEGT. CDR3 protein: CASSEWGQGLGTDTQYF. In DNA, the CDR3 is TGTGCCAGCAGTGAATGGGGACAGGGGTTGGGTACAGATACGCAGTATTTT.

In this sample, this clonotype turned up a few times. This chain uses TRBV20-1 with TRBJ1-2; tentatively, D is TRBD1 (6 bases). This CDR3 has 13 amino acids. V was trimmed by 0 bases and J by 8 bases, leaving 13 bases between them. In germline, CDR1 is DFQATT, CDR2 SNEGSKA (reference sequence). The CDR3 region is CSARDRQVKGYTF. As DNA, the CDR3 is TGCAGTGCTAGAGATAGACAGGTTAAGGGCTACACCTTC.

This clonotype was picked up a small number of times. V usage is TRBV15 and J usage is TRBJ2-3; unclear D gene. Germline lookup yields CDR1 LNHNV and CDR2 YYDKDF (reference sequence). V lost 0 bases to trimming and J lost 0 bases, with 13 bases between them. This CDR3 spans 17 amino acids. CDR3 amino acids: CATSRDLATASTDTQYF. The CDR3 DNA reads as TGTGCCACCAGCAGAGATTTGGCGACGGCTAGCACAGATACGCAGTATTTT. The full variable domain, rest sourced from reference TRBV15 and TRBJ2-3, is DAMVIQNPRYQVTQFGKPVTLSCSQTLNHNVMYWYQQKSSQAPKLLFHYYDKDFNNEADTPDNFQSRRPNTSFCFLDIRSPGLGDTAMYLCATSRDLATASTDTQYFGPGTRLTVL.

The chain employs TRBV27 and TRBJ2-7; TRBD1 aligns across 9 bases. The ends lost 6 bases at V and 6 bases at J; junction bases unmatched: 12. The CDR3 consists of 15 residues. Per the germline V gene, CDR1 is MNHEY and CDR2 is SMNVEV (reference sequence). The CDR3 DNA reads TGTGCCAGCAGCCGCGCCGGACAGGGGTTGTTCGAGCAGTACTTC. Residues: CASSRAGQGLFEQYF.

This clonotype was seen a handful of times. The gene calls are TRBV19 and TRBJ2-6, with D maybe TRBD1 (6 bases). V was trimmed by 6 bases and J by 2 bases, leaving 14 bases between them. The CDR3 sequence is 16 residues long. Per the germline V gene, CDR1 is LNHDA and CDR2 is SQIVND (reference sequence). The CDR3 nucleotides read TGTGCCAGTAGAGGATCGCACAGGGCTGGGGCCAACGTCCTGACTTTC. Its translation is CASRGSHRAGANVLTF.